The rows below give T cell receptor beta chains drawn from one sample of a study of identifying expanded T cells in peripheral blood. Some clones are missing from TCRdb's copy, which holds only in-frame ones; the method was immunoSEQ multiplex PCR. The sample contains under 100,000 clones, 85% of which appear only once. The sequenced sample was blood. These receptors were obtained from a person between 18 and 70 years old in good health. Both conserved end residues are part of each CDR3. The D gene is left open where the match is weak. A row's size may be missing; if present it is once, few, many or a size class.

cdr3_length	d_call	v_call	j_call	clone_size	cdr3_nt	cdr3_aa
16	.	TRBV13	TRBJ2-3	.	TGTGCCAGCAGCTTAGCAGGCTTTCAAAGCACAGATACGCAGTATTTT	CASSLAGFQSTDTQYF
14	TRBD2	TRBV7-3	TRBJ2-1	.	TGTGCCAGCAGCCATTTCGGGGGGGCCAATGAGCAGTTCTTC	CASSHFGGANEQFF
13	TRBD1	TRBV6-5	TRBJ1-2	once	TGTGCCAGCAGTCGAGACAGGGCCTATGGCTACACCTTC	CASSRDRAYGYTF
15	.	TRBV6-1	TRBJ2-2	.	TGTGCCAGCAGTGAAGCGATCGCGGGGACCGGGGAGCTGTTTTTT	CASSEAIAGTGELFF
14	TRBD1	TRBV6-5	TRBJ2-2	.	TGTGCCAGCAGTTACTCGACAGGGTCCGGGGAGCTGTTTTTT	CASSYSTGSGELFF
12	.	TRBV6-1	TRBJ1-2	once	TGTGCCAGCAGTGAAGATGGGGGTGGCTACACCTTC	CASSEDGGGYTF
16	TRBD1	TRBV4-1	TRBJ2-2	.	TGCGCCAGCAGCCAGATTTGGACAGGGGTGATCGGGGAGCTGTTTTTT	CASSQIWTGVIGELFF
15	.	TRBV10-3	TRBJ2-5	.	TGTGCCATCAGTGAGCCTACGGGGGCAAGGGAGACCCAGTACTTC	CAISEPTGARETQYF
16	TRBD1	TRBV29-1	TRBJ1-1	.	TGCAGCGTTGCGGGGGTGACAGGGAAACTGAACACTGAAGCTTTCTTT	CSVAGVTGKLNTEAFF
13	.	TRBV7-2	TRBJ1-1	.	TGTGCCAGCAGCTTCCAGGGAGGCACTGAAGCTTTCTTT	CASSFQGGTEAFF
15	.	TRBV18	TRBJ2-7	.	TGTGCCAGCTCACCACTAGGTCGAAATACCTACGAGCAGTACTTC	CASSPLGRNTYEQYF
18	.	TRBV15	TRBJ1-1	.	TGTGCCACCAGCAGGGATATCATACCCGGGCCCCCGGGCACTGAAGCTTTCTTT	CATSRDIIPGPPGTEAFF